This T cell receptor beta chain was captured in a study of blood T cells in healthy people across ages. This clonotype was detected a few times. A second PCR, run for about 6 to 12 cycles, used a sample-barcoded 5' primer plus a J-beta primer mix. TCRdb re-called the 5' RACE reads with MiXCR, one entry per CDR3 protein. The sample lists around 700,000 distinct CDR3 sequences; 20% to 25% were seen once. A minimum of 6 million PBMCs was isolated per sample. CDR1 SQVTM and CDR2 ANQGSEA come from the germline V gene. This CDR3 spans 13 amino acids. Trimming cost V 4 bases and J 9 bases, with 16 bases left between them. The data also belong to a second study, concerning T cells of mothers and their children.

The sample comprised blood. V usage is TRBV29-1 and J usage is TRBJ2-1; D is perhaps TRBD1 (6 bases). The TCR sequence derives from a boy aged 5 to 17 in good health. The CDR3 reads CSVVSDSSAEQFF. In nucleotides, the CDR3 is TGCAGCGTTGTTTCGGACAGTTCCGCTGAGCAGTTCTTC.